A selection of T cell receptor beta chains follows, all from one sample in a study of blood T cell repertoires in COVID-19. Data came from immunoSEQ multiplex PCR; TCRdb stores just in-frame clones and leaves some out. The sample has nearly 350,000 clones; less than 90% are singletons. Sequenced input: PBMCs or T cells enriched from blood (not recorded which). Every receptor here comes from a woman in her 30s who had recovered from COVID-19. Each CDR3 is given with its conserved first and last residue. Each record gives: D gene, clone size, J gene, V gene, CDR3 DNA, CDR3 protein. The D gene is left open where the match is weak. For some rows the clone size is stated as once, few or many, or as a class when expanded; others skip it.

>TRBD1|.|TRBJ2-4|TRBV5-1
TGCGCCAGCAGCGGGACAGACGAAAACATTCAGTACTTC
CASSGTDENIQYF
>TRBD1|.|TRBJ1-2|TRBV5-1
TGCGCCAGCAGCCAAGACAGGGGGTACGGCTACACCTTC
CASSQDRGYGYTF
>.|.|TRBJ1-5|TRBV10-3
TGTGCCATCAGTGACCCAGGGAATCAGCCCCAGCATTTT
CAISDPGNQPQHF
>.|few|TRBJ2-7|TRBV3-1/TRBV3-2
TGTGCCAGCAGCCAAGTGGGCGCCGTGCAGTACTTC
CASSQVGAVQYF
>.|.|TRBJ2-1|TRBV9
TGTGCCAGCAGCCCCCGAATGGGCGGGGACTACAATGAGCAGTTCTTC
CASSPRMGGDYNEQFF
>.|.|TRBJ1-6|TRBV14
TGTGCCAGCAGCCAAGTTGGCTCACCCCTCCACTTT
CASSQVGSPLHF
>.|.|TRBJ2-5|TRBV15
TGTGCCACCAGCACAGGGGTTGGATGGGAGACCCAGTACTTC
CATSTGVGWETQYF
>.|.|TRBJ1-1|TRBV19
TGTGCCAGTAGTATAACAGGGCGGGACACTGAAGCTTTCTTT
CASSITGRDTEAFF
>.|.|TRBJ2-4|TRBV21-1
TGTGCCAGCAGCACCGGAGTAGCGGGGGGGCCGGGAAACATTCAGTACTTC
CASSTGVAGGPGNIQYF
>TRBD1|.|TRBJ1-2|TRBV18
TGTGCCAGCTCATCAGGACAGGGGCACTATTGGGATGGCTACACCTTC
CASSSGQGHYWDGYTF
>.|.|TRBJ1-3|TRBV29-1
TGCAGCGTTGGACACGTCCCTGGAAACACCATATATTTT
CSVGHVPGNTIYF
>.|few|TRBJ1-5|TRBV3-1/TRBV3-2
TGTGCCAGCAGCCAGGGCAGAGATCAGCCCCAGCATTTT
CASSQGRDQPQHF
>TRBD2|.|TRBJ2-3|TRBV5-4
TGTGCCAGCAGCGCGGGGGGTACAGGGACAGATACGCAGTATTTT
CASSAGGTGTDTQYF
>.|many|TRBJ2-2|TRBV7-9
TGTGCCAGCAGTTCACAGGGTACCGGGGAGCTGTTTTTT
CASSSQGTGELFF